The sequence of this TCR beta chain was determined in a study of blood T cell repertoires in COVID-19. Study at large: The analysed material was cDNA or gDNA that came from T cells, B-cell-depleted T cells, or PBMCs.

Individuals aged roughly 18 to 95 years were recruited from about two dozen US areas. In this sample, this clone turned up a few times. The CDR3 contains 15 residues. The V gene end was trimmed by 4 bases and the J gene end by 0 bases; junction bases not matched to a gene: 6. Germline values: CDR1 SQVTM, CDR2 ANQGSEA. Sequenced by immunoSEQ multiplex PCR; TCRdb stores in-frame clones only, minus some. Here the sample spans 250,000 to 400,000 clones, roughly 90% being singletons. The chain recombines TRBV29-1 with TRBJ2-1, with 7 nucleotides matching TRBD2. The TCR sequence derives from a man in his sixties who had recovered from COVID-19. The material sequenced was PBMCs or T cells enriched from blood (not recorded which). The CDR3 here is CSVALAETSYNEQFF. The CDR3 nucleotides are TGCAGCGTTGCCCTAGCGGAAACCTCCTACAATGAGCAGTTCTTC.